This TCR beta chain is drawn from a study of CD8 T cells in ankylosing spondylitis. Study-wide points: A subset of motif variants has previously been described in the synovial fluid and blood of reactive arthritis. It appeared that ankylosing spondylitis blood was characterized by a TCR beta motif of roughly 8 highly homologous variants.

This clonotype was seen more than once but under ten times. Its antigen remains unknown. The CDR3 has 14 amino acids. The V end lost 3 bases, the J end lost 2 bases, and 11 bases lay between the germline ends. A quantitative 5'-RACE method, one with molecular barcodes, was used to make TCR beta libraries. MiXCR, applied by TCRdb to the 5' RACE reads, yields one record per CDR3 protein. In the table there are over 450,000 distinct CDR3 sequences, roughly 13% of which are singletons. The chain joins TRBV12-3 or TRBV12-4 to TRBJ2-7; possibly TRBD1 for D (5 bases). This receptor was obtained from a male donor with ankylosing spondylitis. Sequencing used blood, either unsorted or a sorted T cell fraction (not recorded which). CDR3 coding DNA: TGTGCCAGCAGTTTGGGCCCAGGGCCCTACGAGCAGTACTTC. Translating it yields CASSLGPGPYEQYF.